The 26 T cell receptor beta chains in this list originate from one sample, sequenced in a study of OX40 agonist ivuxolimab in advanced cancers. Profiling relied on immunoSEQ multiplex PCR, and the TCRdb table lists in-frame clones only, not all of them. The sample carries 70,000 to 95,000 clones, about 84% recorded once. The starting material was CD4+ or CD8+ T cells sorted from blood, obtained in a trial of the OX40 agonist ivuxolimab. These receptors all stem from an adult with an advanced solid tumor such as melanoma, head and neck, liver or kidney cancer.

This CDR3 reads CASSPGLAGYNEQFF. The CDR3, as DNA: TGTGCCAGCAGCCCGGGACTAGCGGGGTACAATGAGCAGTTCTTC. This sequence joins TRBV5-8 and TRBJ2-1, with 13 positions matching TRBD2. With V trimmed by 4 bases and J by 4 bases, 2 bases remained unmatched. Germline assignment: CDR1 SGHTS and CDR2 YDEGEE. The CDR3 sequence is 15 residues long.

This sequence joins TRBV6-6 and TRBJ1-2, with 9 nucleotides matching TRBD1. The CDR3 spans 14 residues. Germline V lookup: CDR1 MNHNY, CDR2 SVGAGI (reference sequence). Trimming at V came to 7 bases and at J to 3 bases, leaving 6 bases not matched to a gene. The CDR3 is CASNPGQGYYGYTF. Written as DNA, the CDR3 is TGTGCCAGCAACCCGGGACAGGGTTACTATGGCTACACCTTC.

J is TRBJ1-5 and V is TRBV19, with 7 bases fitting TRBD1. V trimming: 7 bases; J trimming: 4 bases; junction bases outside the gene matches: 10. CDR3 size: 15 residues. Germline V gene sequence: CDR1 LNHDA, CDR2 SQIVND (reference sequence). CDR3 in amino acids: CASTRGGNRNQPQHF. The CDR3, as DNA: TGTGCCAGTACCAGGGGGGGGAATAGGAATCAGCCCCAGCATTTT.

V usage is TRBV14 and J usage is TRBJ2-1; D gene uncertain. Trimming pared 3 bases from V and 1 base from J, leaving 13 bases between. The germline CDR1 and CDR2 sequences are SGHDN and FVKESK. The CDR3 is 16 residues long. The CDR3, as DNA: TGTGCCAGCAGCCACTCCAAGGACGGATCCTACAATGAGCAGTTCTTC. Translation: CASSHSKDGSYNEQFF.

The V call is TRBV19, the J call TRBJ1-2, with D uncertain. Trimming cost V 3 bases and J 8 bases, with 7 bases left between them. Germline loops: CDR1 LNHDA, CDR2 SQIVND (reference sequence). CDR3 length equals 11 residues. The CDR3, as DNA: TGTGCCAGTAGTATTACGGGGGGCTACACCTTC. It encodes CASSITGGYTF.

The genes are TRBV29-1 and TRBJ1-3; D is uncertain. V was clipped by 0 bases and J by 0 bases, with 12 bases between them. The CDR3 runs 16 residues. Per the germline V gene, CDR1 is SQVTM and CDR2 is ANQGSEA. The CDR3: CSVEDSGPLSGNTIYF. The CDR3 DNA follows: TGCAGCGTTGAAGATAGCGGACCACTCTCTGGAAACACCATATATTTT.

CDR3 residues: CASSRKDPQGASGYTF. The CDR3 nucleotides read TGTGCCAGCAGCCGTAAGGACCCTCAGGGGGCCTCTGGCTACACCTTC. The gene calls are TRBV14 and TRBJ1-2, with TRBD1 matching 8 bases. J gave up 7 bases and V 4 bases, and 14 bases lay outside the gene matches. The length of the CDR3 is 16 residues. Looked up from germline, CDR1 is SGHDN and CDR2 is FVKESK. Looking up the rest from reference TRBV14 and TRBJ1-2 gives the full variable domain: EAGVTQFPSHSVIEKGQTVTLRCDPISGHDNLYWYRRVMGKEIKFLLHFVKESKQDESGMPNNRFLAERTGGTYSTLKVQPAELEDSGVYFCASSRKDPQGASGYTFGSGTRLTVV.

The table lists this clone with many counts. CDR3 protein: CASRPGPGGEQYF. In nucleotides, the CDR3 is TGTGCCAGCAGGCCGGGCCCAGGGGGGGAGCAGTACTTC. J is TRBJ2-7 and V is TRBV6-5; possibly TRBD1 for D (7 bases). In germline, CDR1 is MNHEY, CDR2 SVGAGI. Trimming stripped 6 bases from V and 7 bases from J, with 16 bases between. This CDR3 comprises 13 residues.

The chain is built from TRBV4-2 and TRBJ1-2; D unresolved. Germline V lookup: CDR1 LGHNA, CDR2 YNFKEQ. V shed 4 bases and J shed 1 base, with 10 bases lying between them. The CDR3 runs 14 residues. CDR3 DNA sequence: TGTGCCAGCAGCCCCCTGGCAGATAACTATGGCTACACCTTC. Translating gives CASSPLADNYGYTF.

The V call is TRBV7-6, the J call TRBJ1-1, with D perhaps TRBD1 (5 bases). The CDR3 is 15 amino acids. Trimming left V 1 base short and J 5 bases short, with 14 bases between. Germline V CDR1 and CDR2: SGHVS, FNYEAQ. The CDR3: CASSLGPDGGTEAFF. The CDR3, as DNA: TGTGCCAGCAGCTTAGGGCCAGATGGGGGGACTGAAGCTTTCTTT.

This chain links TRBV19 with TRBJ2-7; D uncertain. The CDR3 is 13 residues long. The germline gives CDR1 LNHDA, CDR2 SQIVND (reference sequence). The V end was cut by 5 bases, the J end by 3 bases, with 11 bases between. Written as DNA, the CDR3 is TGTGCCAGTAGTCTGGACGGATTCTACGAGCAGTACTTC. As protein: CASSLDGFYEQYF.

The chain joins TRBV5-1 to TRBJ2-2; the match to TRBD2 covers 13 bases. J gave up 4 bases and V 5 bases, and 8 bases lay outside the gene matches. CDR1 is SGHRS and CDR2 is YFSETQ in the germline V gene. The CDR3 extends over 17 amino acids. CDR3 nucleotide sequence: TGCGCCAGCAGAGGGACTAGCGGGAAGTATGCCACCGGGGAGCTGTTTTTT. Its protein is CASRGTSGKYATGELFF. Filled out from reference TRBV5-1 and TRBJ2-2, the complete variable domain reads KAGVTQTPRYLIKTRGQQVTLSCSPISGHRSVSWYQQTPGQGLQFLFEYFSETQRNKGNFPGRFSGRQFSNSRSEMNVSTLELGDSALYLCASRGTSGKYATGELFFGEGSRLTVL.

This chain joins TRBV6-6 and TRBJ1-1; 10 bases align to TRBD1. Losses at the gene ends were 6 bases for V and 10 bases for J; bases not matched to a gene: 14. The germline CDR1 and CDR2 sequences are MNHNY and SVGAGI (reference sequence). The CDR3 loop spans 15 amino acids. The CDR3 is CASSPPGQGPGGAFF. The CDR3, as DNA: TGTGCCAGCAGCCCTCCGGGACAGGGGCCAGGTGGAGCTTTCTTT.

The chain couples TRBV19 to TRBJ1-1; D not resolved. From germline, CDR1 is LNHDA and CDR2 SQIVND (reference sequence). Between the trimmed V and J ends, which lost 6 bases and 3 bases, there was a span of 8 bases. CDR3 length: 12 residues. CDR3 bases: TGTGCCAGTAGCCGATGGGACACTGAAGCTTTCTTT. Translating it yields CASSRWDTEAFF.

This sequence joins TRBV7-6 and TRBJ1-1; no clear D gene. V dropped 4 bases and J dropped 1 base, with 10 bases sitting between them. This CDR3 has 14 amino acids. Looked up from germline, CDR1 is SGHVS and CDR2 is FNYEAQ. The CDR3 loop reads CASSSQDGNTEAFF. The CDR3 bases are TGTGCCAGCAGCTCTCAGGACGGGAACACTGAAGCTTTCTTT. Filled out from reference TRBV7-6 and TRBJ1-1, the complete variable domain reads GAGVSQSPRYKVTKRGQDVALRCDPISGHVSLYWYRQALGQGPEFLTYFNYEAQQDKSGLPNDRFSAERPEGSISTLTIQRTEQRDSAMYRCASSSQDGNTEAFFGQGTRLTVV.

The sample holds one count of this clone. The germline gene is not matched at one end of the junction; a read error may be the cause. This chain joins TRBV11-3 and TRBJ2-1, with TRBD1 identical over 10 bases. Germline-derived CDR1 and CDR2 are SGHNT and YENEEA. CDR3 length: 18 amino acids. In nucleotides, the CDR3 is TGTGCCAGCAGCCTAGATTCGGGGACAGGGGCCATATACAATGAGCAGTTCTTC. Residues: CASSLDSGTGAIYNEQFF. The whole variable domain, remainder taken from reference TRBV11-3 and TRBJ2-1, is EAGVVQSPRYKIIEKKQPVAFWCNPISGHNTLYWYLQNLGQGPELLIRYENEEAVDDSQLPKDRFSAERLKGVDSTLKIQPAELGDSAVYLCASSLDSGTGAIYNEQFFGPGTRLTVL.

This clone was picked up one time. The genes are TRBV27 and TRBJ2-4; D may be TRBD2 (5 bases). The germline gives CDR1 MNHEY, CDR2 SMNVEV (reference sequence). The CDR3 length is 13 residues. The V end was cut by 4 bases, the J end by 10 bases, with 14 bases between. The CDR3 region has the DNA TGTGCCAGCAGTTATCGGGGAATGGAAATTCAGTACTTC. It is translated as CASSYRGMEIQYF.

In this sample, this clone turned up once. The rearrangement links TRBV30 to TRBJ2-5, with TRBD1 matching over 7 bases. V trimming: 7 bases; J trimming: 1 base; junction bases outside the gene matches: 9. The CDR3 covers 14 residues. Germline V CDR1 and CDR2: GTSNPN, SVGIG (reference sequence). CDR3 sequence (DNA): TGTGCCTTCGACGGGACAGCTTTCCAAGAGACCCAGTACTTC. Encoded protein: CAFDGTAFQETQYF. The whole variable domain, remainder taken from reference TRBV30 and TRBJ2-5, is SQTIHQWPATLVQPVGSPLSLECTVEGTSNPNLYWYRQAAGRGLQLLFYSVGIGQISSEVPQNLSASRPQDRQFILSSKKLLLSDSGFYLCAFDGTAFQETQYFGPGTRLLVL.

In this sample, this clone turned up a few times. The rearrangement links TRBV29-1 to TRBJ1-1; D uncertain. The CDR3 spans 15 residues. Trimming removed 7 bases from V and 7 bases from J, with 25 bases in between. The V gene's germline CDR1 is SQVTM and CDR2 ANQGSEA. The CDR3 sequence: CSGGEVGSSVGEAFF. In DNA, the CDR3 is TGCAGCGGTGGGGAAGTGGGCAGTAGTGTGGGTGAAGCTTTCTTT.

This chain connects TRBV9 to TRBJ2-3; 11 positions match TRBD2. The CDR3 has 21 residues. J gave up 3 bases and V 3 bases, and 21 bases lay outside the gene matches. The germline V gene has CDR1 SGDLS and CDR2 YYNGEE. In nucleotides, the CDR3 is TGTGCCAGCAGCGAACCTTGTCGGGCTATAGCGGGAGGGCCAGGGACAGATACGCAGTATTTT. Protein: CASSEPCRAIAGGPGTDTQYF.

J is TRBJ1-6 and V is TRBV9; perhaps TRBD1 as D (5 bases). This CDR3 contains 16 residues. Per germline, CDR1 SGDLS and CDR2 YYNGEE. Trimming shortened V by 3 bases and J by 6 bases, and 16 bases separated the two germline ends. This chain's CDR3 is CASSASAGDPNSPLHF. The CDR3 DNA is TGTGCCAGCAGCGCTTCCGCGGGGGATCCTAATTCACCCCTCCACTTT.

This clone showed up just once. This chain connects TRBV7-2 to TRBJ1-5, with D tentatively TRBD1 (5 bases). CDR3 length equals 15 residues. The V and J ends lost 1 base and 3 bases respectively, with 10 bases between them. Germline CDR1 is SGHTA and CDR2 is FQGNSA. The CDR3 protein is CASSLDSGANQPQHF. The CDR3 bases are TGTGCCAGCAGCTTAGACAGTGGGGCCAATCAGCCCCAGCATTTT.

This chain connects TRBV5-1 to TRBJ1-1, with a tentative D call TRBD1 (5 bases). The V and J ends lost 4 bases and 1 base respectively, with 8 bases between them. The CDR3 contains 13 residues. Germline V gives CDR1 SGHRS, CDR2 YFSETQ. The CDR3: CASSVQENTEAFF. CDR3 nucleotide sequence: TGCGCCAGCAGCGTACAGGAGAACACTGAAGCTTTCTTT.

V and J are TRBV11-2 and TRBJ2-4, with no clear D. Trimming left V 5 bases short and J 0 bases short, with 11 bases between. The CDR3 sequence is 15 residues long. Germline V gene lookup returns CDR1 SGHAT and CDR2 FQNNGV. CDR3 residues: CASSQISVAKNIQYF. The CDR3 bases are TGTGCCAGCAGCCAGATTTCGGTAGCCAAAAACATTCAGTACTTC.

CDR3 in amino acids: CASSPTTSLGGNEQFF. The CDR3 DNA sequence: TGCGCCAGCAGCCCGACGACTAGCCTCGGAGGCAATGAGCAGTTCTTC. The chain uses TRBV5-1 and TRBJ2-1; 7 nucleotides match TRBD2. Unmatched junction bases numbered 13, after V lost 4 bases and J lost 6 bases. The CDR3 totals 16 residues. The germline gives CDR1 SGHRS, CDR2 YFSETQ. Full variable domain (remainder filled in from reference TRBV5-1 and TRBJ2-1): KAGVTQTPRYLIKTRGQQVTLSCSPISGHRSVSWYQQTPGQGLQFLFEYFSETQRNKGNFPGRFSGRQFSNSRSEMNVSTLELGDSALYLCASSPTTSLGGNEQFFGPGTRLTVL.

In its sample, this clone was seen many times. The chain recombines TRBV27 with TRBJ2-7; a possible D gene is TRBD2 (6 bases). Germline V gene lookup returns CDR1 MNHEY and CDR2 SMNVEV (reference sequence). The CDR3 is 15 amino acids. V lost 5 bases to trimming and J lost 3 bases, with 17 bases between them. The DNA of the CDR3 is TGTGCCAGCAGTCCCGTTTCAGCGGGCGACTACGAGCAGTACTTC. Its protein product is CASSPVSAGDYEQYF.